One T cell receptor beta chain is described in this entry. Its target is not known. A 5'RACE template switching approach incorporating UMIs was used to make TCR beta cDNA. TCRdb reprocessed the 5' RACE reads and reports one entry per CDR3 protein, with no DNA. The specimen's table records about 160,000 distinct CDR3 sequences. This entry comes from a study of T cells expressing NK-cell markers. Study as a whole: Just one sequenced donor of eight was HCMV-seronegative, while seven were seropositive.

Overall study findings and caveats: What remained unclear was the HCMV specificity of expanded NKG2C+ T cell clones. Among a few donors, these clonotypes also ranked first in the CD3+CD56-NKG2C+ fraction.

Germline V lookup: CDR1 SEHNR, CDR2 FQNEAQ (reference sequence). The CDR3 contains 14 residues. The rearrangement links TRBV7-9 to TRBJ1-1; the TCRdb call, TRBD1, lacks DNA for checking. This clonotype originated in a man aged 18-69 years in good health. Sequencing input: blood T cells: a sorted CD56 or NKG2C T cell subset, CD4+ or CD8+ T cells, or bulk PBMC T cells (not recorded which). CDR3 in amino acids: CASSPNLLQGEAFF. The full variable domain, its missing parts supplied by reference TRBV7-9 and TRBJ1-1, is DTGVSQNPRHKITKRGQNVTFRCDPISEHNRLYWYRQTLGQGPEFLTYFQNEAQLEKSRLLSDRFSAERPKGSFSTLEIQRTEQGDSAMYLCASSPNLLQGEAFFGQGTRLTVV.